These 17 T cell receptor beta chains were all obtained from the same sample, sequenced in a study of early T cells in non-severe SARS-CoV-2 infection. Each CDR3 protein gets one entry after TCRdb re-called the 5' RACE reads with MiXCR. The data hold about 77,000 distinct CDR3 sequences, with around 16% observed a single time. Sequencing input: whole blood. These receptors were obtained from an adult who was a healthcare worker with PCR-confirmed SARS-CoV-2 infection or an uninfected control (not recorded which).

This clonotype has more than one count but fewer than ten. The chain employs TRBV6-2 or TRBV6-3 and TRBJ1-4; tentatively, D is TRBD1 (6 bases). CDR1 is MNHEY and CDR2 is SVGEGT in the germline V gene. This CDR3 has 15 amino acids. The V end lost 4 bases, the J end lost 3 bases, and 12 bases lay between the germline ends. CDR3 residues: CASSSGGAANEKLFF. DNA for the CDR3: TGTGCCAGCAGTTCCGGGGGGGCTGCTAATGAAAAACTGTTTTTT.

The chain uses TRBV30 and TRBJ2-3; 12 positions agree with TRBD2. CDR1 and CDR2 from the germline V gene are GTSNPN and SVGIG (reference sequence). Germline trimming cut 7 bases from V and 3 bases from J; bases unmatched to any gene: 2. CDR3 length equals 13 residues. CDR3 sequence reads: CASTSGSTDTQYF. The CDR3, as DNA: TGTGCCTCGACTAGCGGGAGTACAGATACGCAGTATTTT.

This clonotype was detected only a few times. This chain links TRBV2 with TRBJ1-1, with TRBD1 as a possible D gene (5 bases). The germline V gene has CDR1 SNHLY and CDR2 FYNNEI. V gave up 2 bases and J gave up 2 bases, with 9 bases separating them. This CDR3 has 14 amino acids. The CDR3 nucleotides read TGTGCCAGCAGTGAACGACAGCCCAACACTGAAGCTTTCTTT. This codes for CASSERQPNTEAFF.

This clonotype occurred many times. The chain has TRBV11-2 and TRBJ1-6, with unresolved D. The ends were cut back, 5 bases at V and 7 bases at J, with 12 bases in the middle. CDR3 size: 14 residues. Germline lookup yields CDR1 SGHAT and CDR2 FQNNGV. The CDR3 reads CASSRQVENSPLHF. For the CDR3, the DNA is TGTGCCAGCAGCCGGCAGGTGGAGAATTCACCCCTCCACTTT.

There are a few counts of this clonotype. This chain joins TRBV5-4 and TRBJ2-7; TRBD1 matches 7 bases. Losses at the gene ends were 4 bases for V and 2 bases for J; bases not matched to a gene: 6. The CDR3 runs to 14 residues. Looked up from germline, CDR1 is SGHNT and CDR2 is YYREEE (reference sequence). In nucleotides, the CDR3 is TGTGCCAGCAGCCCAACCGGGACAGCCTACGAGCAGTACTTC. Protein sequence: CASSPTGTAYEQYF.

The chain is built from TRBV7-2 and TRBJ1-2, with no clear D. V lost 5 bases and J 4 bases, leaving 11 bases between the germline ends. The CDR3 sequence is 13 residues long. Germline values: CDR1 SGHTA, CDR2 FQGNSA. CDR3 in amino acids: CASSPTGIYGYTF. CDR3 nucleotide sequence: TGTGCCAGCAGCCCTACCGGTATCTATGGCTACACCTTC.

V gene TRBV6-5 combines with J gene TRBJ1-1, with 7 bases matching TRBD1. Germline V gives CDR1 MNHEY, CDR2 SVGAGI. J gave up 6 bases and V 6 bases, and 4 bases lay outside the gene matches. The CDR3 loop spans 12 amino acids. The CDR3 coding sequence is TGTGCCAGCAGATTTCAGGGGGCTGAAGCTTTCTTT. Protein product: CASRFQGAEAFF.

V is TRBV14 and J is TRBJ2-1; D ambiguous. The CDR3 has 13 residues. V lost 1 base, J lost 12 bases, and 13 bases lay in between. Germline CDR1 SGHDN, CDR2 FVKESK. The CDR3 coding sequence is TGTGCCAGCAGCCAAGCCTATTCGGGCTGGCAGTTCTTC. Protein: CASSQAYSGWQFF.

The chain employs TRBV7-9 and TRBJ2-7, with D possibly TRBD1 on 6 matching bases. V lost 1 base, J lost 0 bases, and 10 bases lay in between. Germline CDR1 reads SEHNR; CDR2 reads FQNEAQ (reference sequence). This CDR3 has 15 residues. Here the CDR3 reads CASSLGGLISYEQYF. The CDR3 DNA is TGTGCCAGCAGCTTAGGGGGGCTAATCTCCTACGAGCAGTACTTC.

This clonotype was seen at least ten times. Here the CDR3 reads CAISRGPGTSGANVLTF. The CDR3 DNA reads TGTGCCATCAGCAGGGGACCGGGGACCTCTGGGGCCAACGTCCTGACTTTC. The chain links TRBV10-3 to TRBJ2-6; the D gene is possibly TRBD1 (6 bases). With 6 bases removed from V and 0 bases from J, the gap between germline ends came to 15 bases. This CDR3 has 17 amino acids. Looked up from germline, CDR1 is ENHRY and CDR2 is SYGVKD.

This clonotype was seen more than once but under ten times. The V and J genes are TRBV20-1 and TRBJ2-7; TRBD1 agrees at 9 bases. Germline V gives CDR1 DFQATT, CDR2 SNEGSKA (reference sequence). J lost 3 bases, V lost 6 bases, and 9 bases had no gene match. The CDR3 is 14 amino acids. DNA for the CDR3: TGCAGTGCCGATCCTGGGACAGGGAACTACGAGCAGTACTTC. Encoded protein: CSADPGTGNYEQYF.

This CDR3 reads CASSHTGEQYF. The DNA of the CDR3 is TGTGCCAGCAGTCACACAGGGGAGCAGTACTTC. The gene calls are TRBV12-3 or TRBV12-4 and TRBJ2-7, with D possibly matching TRBD1 (6 bases). The CDR3 runs to 11 residues. Trimming left V 5 bases short and J 7 bases short, with 9 bases between.

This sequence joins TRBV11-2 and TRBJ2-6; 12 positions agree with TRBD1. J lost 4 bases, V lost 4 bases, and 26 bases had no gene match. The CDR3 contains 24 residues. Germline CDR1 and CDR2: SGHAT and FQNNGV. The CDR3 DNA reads TGTGCCAGCAGCTCATTAAGTGGGCCGGGACAGGGGGCGCGTTGGTTGTCCGGGGCCAACGTCCTGACTTTC. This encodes CASSSLSGPGQGARWLSGANVLTF.

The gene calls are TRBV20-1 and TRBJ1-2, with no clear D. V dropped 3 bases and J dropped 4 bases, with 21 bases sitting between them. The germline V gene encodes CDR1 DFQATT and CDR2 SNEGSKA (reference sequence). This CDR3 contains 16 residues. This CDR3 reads CSARDGRGSSAYGYTF. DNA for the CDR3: TGCAGTGCTAGGGACGGGCGGGGATCTTCCGCCTATGGCTACACCTTC.

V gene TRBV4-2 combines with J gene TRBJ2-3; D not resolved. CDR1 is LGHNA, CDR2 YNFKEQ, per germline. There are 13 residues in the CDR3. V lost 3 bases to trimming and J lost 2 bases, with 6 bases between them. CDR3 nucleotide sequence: TGTGCCAGCAGCCAGGGATCCACAGATACGCAGTATTTT. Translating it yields CASSQGSTDTQYF.

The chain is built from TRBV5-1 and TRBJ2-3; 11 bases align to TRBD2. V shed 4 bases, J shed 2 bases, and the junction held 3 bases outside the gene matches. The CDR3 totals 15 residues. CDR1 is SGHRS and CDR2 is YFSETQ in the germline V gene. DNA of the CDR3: TGCGCCAGCAGCCGACTAGCGGGGTCCACAGATACGCAGTATTTT. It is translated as CASSRLAGSTDTQYF.

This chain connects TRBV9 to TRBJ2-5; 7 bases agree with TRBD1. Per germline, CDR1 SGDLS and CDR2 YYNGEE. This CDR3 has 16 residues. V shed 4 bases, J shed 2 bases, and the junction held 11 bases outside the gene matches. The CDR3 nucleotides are TGTGCCAGCAGCACCGGACAGGAGACAATTCAAGAGACCCAGTACTTC. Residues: CASSTGQETIQETQYF.